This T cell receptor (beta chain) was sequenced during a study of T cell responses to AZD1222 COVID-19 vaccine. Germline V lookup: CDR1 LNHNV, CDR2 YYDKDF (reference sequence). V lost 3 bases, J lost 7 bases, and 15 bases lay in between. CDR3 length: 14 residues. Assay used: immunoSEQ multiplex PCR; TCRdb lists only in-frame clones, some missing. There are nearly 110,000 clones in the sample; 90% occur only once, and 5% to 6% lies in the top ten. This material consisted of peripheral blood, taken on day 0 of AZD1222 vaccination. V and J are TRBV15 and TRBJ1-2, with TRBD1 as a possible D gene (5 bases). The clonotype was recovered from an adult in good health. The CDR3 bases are TGTGCCACCAGCAGCAATGTCGGGGGTCGTGGCTACACCTTC. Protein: CATSSNVGGRGYTF.